A single TCR beta chain is shown here with its context. The record originates from a study of blood T cell repertoires in COVID-19. Across the whole study: The origin of the acute and convalescent COVID-19 samples was the United States, Italy and Spain.

Ages ranged from about 18 to 89 years, with residence in under 25 US areas. Cohorts were based on clinical histories the participants reported. This CDR3 is 16 amino acids long. With V trimmed by 5 bases and J by 5 bases, 8 bases remained unmatched. Per the germline V gene, CDR1 is SGHAT and CDR2 is FQNNGV. Authors' methods: Estimation of nucleated cell counts relied on the amplification of reference gene primers. Produced via immunoSEQ multiplex PCR; TCRdb's table is partial and in-frame only. V, J and clone size were drawn from that table, and D and trimming were deduced from the DNA. The sample consists of a few hundred thousand clones, roughly nine tenths of them appearing once.

What was sequenced was PBMCs or T cells enriched from blood (not recorded which). The sequence was obtained from a woman aged 60-75 years who had recovered from COVID-19. The chain joins TRBV11-2 to TRBJ2-3, with 12 positions matching TRBD2. This CDR3 reads CASSDPSGGAVDTQYF. In DNA form, the CDR3 reads TGTGCCAGCAGCGACCCTAGCGGGGGGGCGGTAGATACGCAGTATTTT.